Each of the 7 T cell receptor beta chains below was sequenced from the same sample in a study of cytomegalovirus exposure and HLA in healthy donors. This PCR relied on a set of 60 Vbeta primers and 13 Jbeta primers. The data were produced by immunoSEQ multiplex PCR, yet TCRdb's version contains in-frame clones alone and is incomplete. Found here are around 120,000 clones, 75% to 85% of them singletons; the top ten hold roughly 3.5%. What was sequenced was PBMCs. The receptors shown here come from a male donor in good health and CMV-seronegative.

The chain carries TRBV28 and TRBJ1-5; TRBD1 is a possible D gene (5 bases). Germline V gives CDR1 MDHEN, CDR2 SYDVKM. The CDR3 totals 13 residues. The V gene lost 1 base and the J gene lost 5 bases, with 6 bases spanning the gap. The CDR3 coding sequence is TGTGCCAGCAGTTTATTAGGGGATCAGCCCCAGCATTTT. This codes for CASSLLGDQPQHF.

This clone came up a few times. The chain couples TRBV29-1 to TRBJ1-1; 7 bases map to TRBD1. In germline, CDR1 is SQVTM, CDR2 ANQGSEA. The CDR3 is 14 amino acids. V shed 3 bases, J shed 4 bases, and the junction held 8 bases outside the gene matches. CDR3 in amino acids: CSVDPTGSFTEAFF. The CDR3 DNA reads TGCAGCGTTGACCCGACAGGGTCGTTCACTGAAGCTTTCTTT.

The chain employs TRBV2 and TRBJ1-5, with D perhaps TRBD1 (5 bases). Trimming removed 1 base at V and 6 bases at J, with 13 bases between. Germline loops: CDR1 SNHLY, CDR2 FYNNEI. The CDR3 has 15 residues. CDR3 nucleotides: TGTGCCAGCAGTGAAGTCCCCCAGGGCAGTCAGCCCCAGCATTTT. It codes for CASSEVPQGSQPQHF.

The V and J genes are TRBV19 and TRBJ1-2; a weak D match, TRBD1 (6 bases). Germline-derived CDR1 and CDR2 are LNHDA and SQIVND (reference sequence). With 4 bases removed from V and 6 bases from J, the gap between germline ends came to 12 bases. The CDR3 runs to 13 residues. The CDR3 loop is CASSTSGVHGYTF. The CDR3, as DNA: TGTGCCAGTAGTACGTCAGGGGTCCATGGCTACACCTTC.

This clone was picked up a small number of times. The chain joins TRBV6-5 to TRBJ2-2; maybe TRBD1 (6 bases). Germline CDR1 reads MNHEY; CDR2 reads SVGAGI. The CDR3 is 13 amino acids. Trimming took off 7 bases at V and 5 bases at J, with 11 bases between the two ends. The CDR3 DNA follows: TGTGCCAGCATCAGGGGCGAGACCGGGGAGCTGTTTTTT. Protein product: CASIRGETGELFF.

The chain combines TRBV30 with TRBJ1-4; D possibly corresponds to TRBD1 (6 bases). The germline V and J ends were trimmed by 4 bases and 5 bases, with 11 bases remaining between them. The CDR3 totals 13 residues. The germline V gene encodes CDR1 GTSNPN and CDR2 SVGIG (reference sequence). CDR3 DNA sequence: TGTGCCTGGACCACAGGGTTAAATGAAAAACTGTTTTTT. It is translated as CAWTTGLNEKLFF. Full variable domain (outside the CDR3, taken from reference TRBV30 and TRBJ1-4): SQTIHQWPATLVQPVGSPLSLECTVEGTSNPNLYWYRQAAGRGLQLLFYSVGIGQISSEVPQNLSASRPQDRQFILSSKKLLLSDSGFYLCAWTTGLNEKLFFGSGTQLSVL.

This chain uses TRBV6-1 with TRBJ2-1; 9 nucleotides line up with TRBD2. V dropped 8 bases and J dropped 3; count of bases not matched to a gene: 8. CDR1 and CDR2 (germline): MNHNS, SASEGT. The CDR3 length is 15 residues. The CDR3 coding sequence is TGTGCCAGCTGCCCGACTAGCGGCCTCTACAATGAGCAGTTCTTC. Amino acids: CASCPTSGLYNEQFF.